This is a list of T cell receptor beta chains from one sample in a study of T cell repertoires in cytomegalovirus infection. TCRdb re-derived calls from the reads in MiXCR, one entry per CDR3 protein. The sample includes approximately 500,000 distinct CDR3 sequences, around 35% of them seen just once. What these receptors recognize is not known. Sequences were derived from cultured PBMCs, sampled from culture after CMV antigen stimulation. These receptors were collected from a human donor in good health (CMV status not recorded). Some clones in this sample may be carry-over from other donors' samples. Each CDR3 is given with its conserved first and last residue. Fields, in order: V gene, J gene, CDR3 length, CDR3 protein.

v_call: TRBV7-2
j_call: TRBJ2-3
cdr3_length: 16
cdr3_aa: CASSRNLAGASDTQYF

v_call: TRBV7-8
j_call: TRBJ2-7
cdr3_length: 12
cdr3_aa: CASSSDEREQYF

v_call: TRBV19
j_call: TRBJ1-1
cdr3_length: 15
cdr3_aa: CASSQKWRGNTEAFF

v_call: TRBV20-1
j_call: TRBJ1-2
cdr3_length: 13
cdr3_aa: CSGQTLTNYGYTF

v_call: TRBV7-2
j_call: TRBJ1-2
cdr3_length: 13
cdr3_aa: CASSLAGSYGYTF

v_call: TRBV20-1
j_call: TRBJ1-6
cdr3_length: 13
cdr3_aa: CSPSGLDNSPLHF

v_call: TRBV7-3
j_call: TRBJ2-2
cdr3_length: 17
cdr3_aa: CASSAYTGGRGTGELFF

v_call: TRBV11-2
j_call: TRBJ1-5
cdr3_length: 13
cdr3_aa: CASSIGQGQPQHF

v_call: TRBV7-2
j_call: TRBJ2-3
cdr3_length: 16
cdr3_aa: CASSSETSGLTDTQYF

v_call: TRBV7-6
j_call: TRBJ2-3
cdr3_length: 17
cdr3_aa: CASSPKRLAGSTDTQYF

v_call: TRBV6-2/TRBV6-3
j_call: TRBJ2-1
cdr3_length: 17
cdr3_aa: CASSYTSGRSSYNEQFF

v_call: TRBV7-2
j_call: TRBJ1-2
cdr3_length: 14
cdr3_aa: CASSQDPLNYGYTF

v_call: TRBV11-3
j_call: TRBJ2-1
cdr3_length: 12
cdr3_aa: CASGVGGNEQFF

v_call: TRBV6-5
j_call: TRBJ2-1
cdr3_length: 14
cdr3_aa: CASSYGTRTNEQFF

v_call: TRBV19
j_call: TRBJ1-5
cdr3_length: 13
cdr3_aa: CASNRGPNQPQHF

v_call: TRBV20-1
j_call: TRBJ2-5
cdr3_length: 15
cdr3_aa: CSARDSLAGPKTQYF

v_call: TRBV10-3
j_call: TRBJ2-2
cdr3_length: 15
cdr3_aa: CAISDRDRATGELFF

v_call: TRBV28
j_call: TRBJ1-1
cdr3_length: 15
cdr3_aa: CASSTYRGNWPEAFF

v_call: TRBV7-8
j_call: TRBJ1-2
cdr3_length: 15
cdr3_aa: CASSLGGTGLYGYTF

v_call: TRBV9
j_call: TRBJ1-2
cdr3_length: 15
cdr3_aa: CASSDASGRRNGYTF

v_call: TRBV7-6
j_call: TRBJ1-2
cdr3_length: 11
cdr3_aa: CASSVGPHYTF

v_call: TRBV7-2
j_call: TRBJ2-1
cdr3_length: 15
cdr3_aa: CASSRTSVNYNEQFF